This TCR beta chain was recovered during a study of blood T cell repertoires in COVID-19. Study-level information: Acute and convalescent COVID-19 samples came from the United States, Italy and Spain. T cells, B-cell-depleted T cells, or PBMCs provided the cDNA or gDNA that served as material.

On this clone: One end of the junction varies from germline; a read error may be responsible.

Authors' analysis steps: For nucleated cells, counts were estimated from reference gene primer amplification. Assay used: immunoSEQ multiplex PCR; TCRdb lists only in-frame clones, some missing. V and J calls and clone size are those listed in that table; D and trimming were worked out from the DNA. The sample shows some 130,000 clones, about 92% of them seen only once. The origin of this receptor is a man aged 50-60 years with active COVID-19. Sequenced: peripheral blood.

CDR3 bases: TGTGCCAGCAGCCGGGACAGGGCCTCATTACACTTC. Amino acids: CASSRDRASLHF. The rearrangement links TRBV5-6 to TRBJ1-2; 9 nucleotides match TRBD1. Per the germline V gene, CDR1 is SGHDT and CDR2 is YYEEEE. This CDR3 has 12 amino acids.